Described below is a single T cell receptor beta chain sequence and its context. This clone's antigen is unknown. Nothing much larger sits one base from this clone, and base qualities are not available. Collaborating institutions collected whole blood in K2EDTA tubes following their own protocols. For TCRbeta analysis, collaborator samples were shipped as frozen whole blood, as isolated PBMCs, or as DNA extracted from either sample type. This entry comes from a study of blood T cell repertoires in COVID-19 (dated by TCRdb to 2018 to 2020). Some background on the complete study: Samples from collaborators originated in the United States, Italy and Spain and spanned both the acute and convalescent phases of COVID-19. Deeply sampled blood TCRbeta repertoires from subjects exposed to, actively infected with, or recovered from COVID-19 were included in the dataset. A freely available public database, intended as a resource for researchers studying the immune response to SARS-CoV-2, is where the repertoires were released. Sample metadata almost always included a de-identified subject ID, COVID-19 status, age in years and sex. The samples were drawn from the first 160 participants of the ongoing ImmuneRACE study and from 1,254 subjects provided by 6 global collaborators. Where available, HLA class I and class II types were obtained from metadata supplied by the sample provider rather than from assay-based typing. The material from the prospective study consisted of cDNA or gDNA derived from T cells, B-cell-depleted T cells, or PBMCs.

Points the paper makes about the study in general: The quantity of clinical and demographic metadata differed by source and by participant and was supplied without curation.

The germline V end is reduced by 4 bases and the J end by 5 bases; junction bases left unmatched: 9. The CDR3 covers 16 residues, taking in both the cysteine and the phenylalanine. Only the CDR3 DNA stays, 48 bases, in frame from base 1. Sequences WNHNN (CDR1) and SYGVQD (CDR2) are obtained from the germline V gene (reference sequence). TCRbeta CDR3 regions were amplified from genomic DNA using the immunoSEQ Assay, a bias-controlled multiplex PCR. In the authors' own workflow: The number of nucleated cells in each sample was estimated from the amplification of reference gene primers within the assay. To quantify the absolute abundance of each unique TCRbeta CDR3 rearrangement, sequence reads were collapsed and filtered. For each sample, productive Simpson clonality was calculated as the square root of Simpson's diversity index across productive rearrangements. TCRdb provides this immuneACCESS table in a form limited to in-frame rearrangements. Some clones are lacking; in checked studies, under half of them reflect an unresolved V gene, and why the rest are absent is not known. The V and J calls and the clone size are those of that table, but D and trimming were determined from the DNA. This sample is represented by hundreds of thousands of clones; roughly 91% of them were singletons. 4.3% of the sample is taken by the ten largest.

The TCR originated in a woman in her twenties or thirties with acute or convalescent COVID-19. The receptor chain draws on TRBV10-1 and TRBJ2-3; TRBD2 lines up with 10 middle nucleotides. Sequencing used peripheral blood. The nucleotide sequence reads as follows: TGCGCCAGCAGTGCACAAGCGGGGGGGCGGAGAGATACGCAGTATTTT. It translates as CASSAQAGGRRDTQYF.